Listed below are T cell receptor beta chains from one sample, sequenced in a study of blood T cells in healthy people across ages. Each CDR3 protein gets one entry after TCRdb re-called the 5' RACE reads with MiXCR. There are about 1.6 million distinct CDR3 sequences in the sample; about 31% occur only once, and 10% to 12% lies in the top ten. Input material: blood. The receptors here all came from a woman aged 25-40 years in good health. The CDR3 runs from the conserved cysteine through the conserved F or W. A D gene is named only where the DNA matches it firmly. A row's size may be missing; if present it is once, few, many or a size class.

j_call cdr3_length v_call d_call clone_size cdr3_aa cdr3_nt
TRBJ1-6 17 TRBV27 - few CASSLSSSRAGDSPLHF TGTGCCAGCAGTTTATCATCAAGCAGGGCCGGGGATTCACCCCTCCACTTT
TRBJ2-1 15 TRBV10-3 TRBD2 - CAIRNSGREYNEQFF TGTGCCATCAGGAATAGCGGGAGAGAATACAATGAGCAGTTCTTC
TRBJ2-3 14 TRBV5-1 - many CASRASLTGDTQYF TGCGCCAGCAGGGCTTCCCTGACCGGGGATACGCAGTATTTT
TRBJ1-4 14 TRBV28 - - CASRPMGGGEKLFF TGTGCCAGCAGGCCAATGGGGGGCGGTGAAAAACTGTTTTTT
TRBJ2-1 16 TRBV4-2 TRBD2 few CASSQLLAGRYNEQFF TGTGCCAGCAGCCAACTACTAGCGGGACGCTACAATGAGCAGTTCTTC
TRBJ2-1 16 TRBV7-8 - - CASSFRGGHSYNEQFF TGTGCCAGCAGCTTCAGAGGGGGGCACTCCTACAATGAGCAGTTCTTC
TRBJ2-2 14 TRBV7-9 - - CASSLTSRAGELFF TGTGCCAGCAGCTTAACATCCCGGGCCGGGGAGCTGTTTTTT
TRBJ1-1 15 TRBV5-4 - - CASSLYSQIYTEAFF TGTGCCAGCAGCCTTTATTCGCAGATTTACACTGAAGCTTTCTTT
TRBJ2-7 14 TRBV6-1 - - CASSQVGHPYEQYF TGTGCCAGCAGCCAAGTAGGGCACCCCTACGAGCAGTACTTC
TRBJ1-4 16 TRBV15 TRBD1 - CATTLDRAGTNEKLFF TGTGCCACCACCCTGGACAGGGCGGGCACTAATGAAAAACTGTTTTTT
TRBJ1-2 11 TRBV2 - - CASTSGSGYTF TGTGCCAGCACATCGGGGTCTGGCTACACCTTC
TRBJ2-1 15 TRBV4-1 - few CASSDPNRRSSEQFF TGCGCCAGCAGCGATCCGAACCGACGGTCAAGTGAGCAGTTCTTC
TRBJ2-5 19 TRBV6-5 TRBD1 once CANSYLRTGGMLSGETQYF TGTGCCAACAGTTACCTCCGGACAGGGGGCATGTTAAGCGGAGAGACCCAGTACTTC
TRBJ2-5 15 TRBV5-1 TRBD2 many CASSLLAGDAETQYF TGCGCCAGCAGCTTACTAGCGGGAGATGCAGAGACCCAGTACTTC
TRBJ1-6 14 TRBV20-1 - - CSARPTGSKSPRHF TGCAGTGCTAGACCAACAGGTAGCAAGTCACCCCGCCACTTT
TRBJ2-1 15 TRBV2 TRBD2 once CASTGTSGIVDEQFF TGTGCCAGCACCGGGACTAGCGGGATTGTGGATGAGCAGTTCTTC
TRBJ2-3 15 TRBV4-1 TRBD2 few CASSQGGRGQGTQYF TGCGCCAGCAGCCAAGGCGGGAGGGGGCAGGGTACGCAGTATTTT